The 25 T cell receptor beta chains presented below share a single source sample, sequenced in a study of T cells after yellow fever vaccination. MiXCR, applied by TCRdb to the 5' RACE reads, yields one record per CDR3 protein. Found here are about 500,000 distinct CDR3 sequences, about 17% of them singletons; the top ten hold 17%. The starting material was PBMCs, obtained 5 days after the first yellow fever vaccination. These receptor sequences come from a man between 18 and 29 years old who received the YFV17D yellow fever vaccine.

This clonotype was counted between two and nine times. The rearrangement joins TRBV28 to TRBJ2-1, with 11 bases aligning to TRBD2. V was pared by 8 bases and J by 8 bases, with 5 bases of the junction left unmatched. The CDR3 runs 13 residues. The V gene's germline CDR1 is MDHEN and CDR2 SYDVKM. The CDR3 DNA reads TGTGCCAGCGGTCCGGGACTAGCGGATGAGCAGTTCTTC. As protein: CASGPGLADEQFF.

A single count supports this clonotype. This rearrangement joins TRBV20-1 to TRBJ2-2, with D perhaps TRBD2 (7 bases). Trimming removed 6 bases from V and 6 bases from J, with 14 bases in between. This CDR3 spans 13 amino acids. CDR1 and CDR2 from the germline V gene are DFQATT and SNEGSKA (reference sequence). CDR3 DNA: TGCAGTGCCAAAGGGGAGGGGGCCGGGGAGCTGTTTTTT. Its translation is CSAKGEGAGELFF.

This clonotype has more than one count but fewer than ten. The CDR3 sequence: CASSQDNGIDQPQHF. In DNA, the CDR3 is TGCGCCAGCAGCCAAGATAACGGAATTGATCAGCCCCAGCATTTT. The gene calls are TRBV4-3 and TRBJ1-5, with no clear D. V shed 0 bases and J shed 5 bases, with 11 bases lying between them. The CDR3 runs 15 residues. Germline V lookup: CDR1 LGHNA, CDR2 YSLEER.

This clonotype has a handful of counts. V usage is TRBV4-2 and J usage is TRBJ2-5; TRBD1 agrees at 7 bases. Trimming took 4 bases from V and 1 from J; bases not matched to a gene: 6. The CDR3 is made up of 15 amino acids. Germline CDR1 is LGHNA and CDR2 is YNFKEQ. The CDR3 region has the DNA TGTGCCAGCAGCCTTTGGGACAGCCTCCAAGAGACCCAGTACTTC. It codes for CASSLWDSLQETQYF.

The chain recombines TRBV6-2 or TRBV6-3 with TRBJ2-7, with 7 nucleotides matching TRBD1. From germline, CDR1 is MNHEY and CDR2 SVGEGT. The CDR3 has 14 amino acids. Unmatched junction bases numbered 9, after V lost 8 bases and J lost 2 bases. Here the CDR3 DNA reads TGTGCCAGCGCCGAACAGGGGACAACCTACGAGCAGTACGTC. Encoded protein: CASAEQGTTYEQYV.

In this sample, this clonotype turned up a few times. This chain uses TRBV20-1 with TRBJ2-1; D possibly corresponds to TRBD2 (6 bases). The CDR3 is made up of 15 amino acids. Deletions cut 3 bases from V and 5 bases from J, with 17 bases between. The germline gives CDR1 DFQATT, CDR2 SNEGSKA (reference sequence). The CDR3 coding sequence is TGCAGTGCTAGGGTGGGGGGATCCCTGGACAATGAGCAGTTCTTC. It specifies CSARVGGSLDNEQFF.

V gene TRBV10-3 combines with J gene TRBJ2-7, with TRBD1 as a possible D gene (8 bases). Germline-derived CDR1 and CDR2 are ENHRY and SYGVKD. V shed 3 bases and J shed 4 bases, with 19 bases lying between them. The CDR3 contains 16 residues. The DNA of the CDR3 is TGTGCCATCAGTGAACTCAGCGGGACAGGAGGTTACGAGCAGTACTTC. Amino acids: CAISELSGTGGYEQYF.

The CDR3: CASSYRQSGQGQSSGANVLTF. DNA for the CDR3: TGTGCCAGCAGTTACCGACAGTCGGGACAGGGGCAGAGCTCTGGGGCCAACGTCCTGACTTTC. The chain combines TRBV6-2 or TRBV6-3 with TRBJ2-6; TRBD1 aligns across 10 bases. Germline V CDR1 and CDR2: MNHEY, SVGEGT. CDR3 length: 21 residues. V gave up 2 bases and J gave up 0 bases; unmatched junction bases: 13.

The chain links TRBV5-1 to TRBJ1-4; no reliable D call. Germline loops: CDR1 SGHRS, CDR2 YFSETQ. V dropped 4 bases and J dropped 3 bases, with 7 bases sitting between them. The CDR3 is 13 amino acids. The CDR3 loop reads CASSGGANEKLFF. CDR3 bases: TGCGCCAGCAGCGGCGGGGCTAATGAAAAACTGTTTTTT.

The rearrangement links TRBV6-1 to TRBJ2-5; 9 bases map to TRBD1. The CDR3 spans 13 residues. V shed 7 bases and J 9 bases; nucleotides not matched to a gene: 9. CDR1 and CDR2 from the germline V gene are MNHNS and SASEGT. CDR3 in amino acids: CASKSTGGKPQYF. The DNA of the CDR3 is TGTGCCAGCAAATCGACAGGGGGTAAGCCCCAGTACTTC.

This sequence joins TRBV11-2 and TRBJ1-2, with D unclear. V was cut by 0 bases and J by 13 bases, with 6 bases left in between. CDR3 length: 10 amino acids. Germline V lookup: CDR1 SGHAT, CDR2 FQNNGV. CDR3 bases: TGTGCCAGCAGCTTAGAAGGGATCACCTTC. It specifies CASSLEGITF.

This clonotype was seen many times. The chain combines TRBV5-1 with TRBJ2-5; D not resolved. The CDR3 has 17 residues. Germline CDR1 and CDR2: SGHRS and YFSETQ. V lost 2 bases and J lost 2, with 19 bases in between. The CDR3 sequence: CASSLQSPNIPQETQYF. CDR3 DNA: TGCGCCAGCAGCTTACAAAGCCCCAATATACCTCAAGAGACCCAGTACTTC.

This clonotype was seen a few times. DNA of the CDR3: TGTGCCAGCAGAAAACAGGGTAGGGAGACCCAGTACTTC. Its protein is CASRKQGRETQYF. The V and J genes are TRBV27 and TRBJ2-5; D may be TRBD1 (6 bases). There are 13 residues in the CDR3. Germline lookup yields CDR1 MNHEY and CDR2 SMNVEV (reference sequence). Trimming shortened V by 6 bases and J by 5 bases, and 13 bases separated the two germline ends.

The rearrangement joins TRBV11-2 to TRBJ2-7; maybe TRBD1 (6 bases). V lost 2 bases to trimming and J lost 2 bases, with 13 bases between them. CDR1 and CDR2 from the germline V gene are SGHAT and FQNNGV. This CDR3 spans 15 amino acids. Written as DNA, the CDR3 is TGTGCCAGCAGCTTATCAGACAGGAGCACCTACGAGCAGTACTTC. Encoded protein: CASSLSDRSTYEQYF. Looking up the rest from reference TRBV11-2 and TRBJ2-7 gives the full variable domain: EAGVAQSPRYKIIEKRQSVAFWCNPISGHATLYWYQQILGQGPKLLIQFQNNGVVDDSQLPKDRFSAERLKGVDSTLKIQPAKLEDSAVYLCASSLSDRSTYEQYFGPGTRLTVT.

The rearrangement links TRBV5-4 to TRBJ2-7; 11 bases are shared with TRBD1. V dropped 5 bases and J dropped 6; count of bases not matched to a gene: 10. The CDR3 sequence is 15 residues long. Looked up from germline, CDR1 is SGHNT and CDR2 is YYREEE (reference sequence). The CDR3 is CASRRGTGGFSEQYV. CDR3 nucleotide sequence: TGTGCCAGCAGGCGGGGGACAGGGGGGTTTTCCGAGCAGTACGTC.

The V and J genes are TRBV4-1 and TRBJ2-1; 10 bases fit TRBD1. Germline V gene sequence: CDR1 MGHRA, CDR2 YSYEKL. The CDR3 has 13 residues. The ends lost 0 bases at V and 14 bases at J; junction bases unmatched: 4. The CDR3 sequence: CASSQEGTGDKFF. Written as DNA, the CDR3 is TGCGCCAGCAGCCAAGAGGGGACAGGGGATAAGTTCTTC.

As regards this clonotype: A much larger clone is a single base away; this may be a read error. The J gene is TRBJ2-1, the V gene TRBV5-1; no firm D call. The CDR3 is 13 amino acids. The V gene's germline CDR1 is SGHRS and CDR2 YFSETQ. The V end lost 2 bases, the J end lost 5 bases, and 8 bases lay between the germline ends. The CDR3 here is CASSFGVDNEQFF. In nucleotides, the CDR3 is TGCGCCAGCAGCTTTGGCGTGGACAATGAGCAGTTCTTC.

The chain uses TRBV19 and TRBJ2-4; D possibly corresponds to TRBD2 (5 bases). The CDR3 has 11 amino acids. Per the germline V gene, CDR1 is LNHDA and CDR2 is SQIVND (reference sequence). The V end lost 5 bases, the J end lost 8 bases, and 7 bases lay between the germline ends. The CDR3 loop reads CASSFGDIQYF. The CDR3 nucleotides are TGTGCCAGTAGTTTCGGGGACATTCAGTACTTC.

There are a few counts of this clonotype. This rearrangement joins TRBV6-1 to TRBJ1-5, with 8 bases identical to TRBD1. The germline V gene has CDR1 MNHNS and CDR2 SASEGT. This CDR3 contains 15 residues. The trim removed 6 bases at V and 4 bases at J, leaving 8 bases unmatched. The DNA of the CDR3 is TGTGCCAGCAGCCCAACGAGGACAGGGAATCAGCCCCAGCATTTT. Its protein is CASSPTRTGNQPQHF.

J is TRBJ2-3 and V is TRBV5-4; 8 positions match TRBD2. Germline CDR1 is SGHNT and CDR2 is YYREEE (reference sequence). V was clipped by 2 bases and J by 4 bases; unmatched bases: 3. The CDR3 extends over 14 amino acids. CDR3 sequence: CASSFAGGADTQYF. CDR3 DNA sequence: TGTGCCAGCAGCTTTGCGGGGGGTGCAGATACGCAGTATTTT.

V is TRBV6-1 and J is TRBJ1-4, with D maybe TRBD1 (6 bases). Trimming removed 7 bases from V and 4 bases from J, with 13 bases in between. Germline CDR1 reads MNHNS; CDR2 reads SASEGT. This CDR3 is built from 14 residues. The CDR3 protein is CASNDRRDNEKLFF. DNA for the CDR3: TGTGCCAGCAACGACAGGAGGGATAATGAAAAACTGTTTTTT.

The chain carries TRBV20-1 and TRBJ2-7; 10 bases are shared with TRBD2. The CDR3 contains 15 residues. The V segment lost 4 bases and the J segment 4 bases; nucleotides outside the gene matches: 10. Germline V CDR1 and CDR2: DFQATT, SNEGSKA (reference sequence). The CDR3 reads CSAKHERGGLYEQYF. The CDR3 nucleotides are TGCAGTGCTAAGCACGAGCGGGGGGGCCTGTACGAGCAGTACTTC.

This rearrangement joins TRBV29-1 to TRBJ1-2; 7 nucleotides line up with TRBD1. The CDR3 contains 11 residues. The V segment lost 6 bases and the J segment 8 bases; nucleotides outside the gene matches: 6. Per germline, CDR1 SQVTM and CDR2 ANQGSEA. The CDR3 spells CSVARQGGYTF. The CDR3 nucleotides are TGCAGCGTGGCCAGACAGGGAGGCTACACCTTC. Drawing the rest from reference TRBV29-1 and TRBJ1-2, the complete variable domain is SAVISQKPSRDICQRGTSLTIQCQVDSQVTMMFWYRQQPGQSLTLIATANQGSEATYESGFVIDKFPISRPNLTFSTLTVSNMSPEDSSIYLCSVARQGGYTFGSGTRLTVV.

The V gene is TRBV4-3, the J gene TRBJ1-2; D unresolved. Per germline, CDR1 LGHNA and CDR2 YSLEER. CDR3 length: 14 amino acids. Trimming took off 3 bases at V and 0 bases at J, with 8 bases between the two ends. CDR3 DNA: TGCGCCAGCAGCCAGGAGGAGTCTAACTATGGCTACACCTTC. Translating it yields CASSQEESNYGYTF.

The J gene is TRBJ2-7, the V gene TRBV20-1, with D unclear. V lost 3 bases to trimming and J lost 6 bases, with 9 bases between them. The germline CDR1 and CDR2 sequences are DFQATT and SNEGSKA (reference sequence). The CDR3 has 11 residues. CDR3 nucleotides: TGCAGTGCTAGCTCCCTTTTCGAGCAGTACGTC. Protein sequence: CSASSLFEQYV.